This T cell receptor (beta chain) stems from a study of cytomegalovirus exposure and HLA in healthy donors. About the study: For the 300 to 400 genotyped donors, 75% to 90% fell within the Caucasian-associated ancestry cluster.

The PCR employed 60 Vbeta primers together with 13 Jbeta primers. Libraries were prepared by immunoSEQ multiplex PCR; TCRdb keeps only in-frame clonotypes and omits some of them. In the table there are approximately 200,000 clones, almost 85% of which are singletons. General study results and limits: A reported reduction in N-insertions relative to the approximately 640-donor mean was seen in an Asian-associated ancestry cluster in a later analysis.

To note about this clone: Its antigen is as yet unknown.

V was clipped by 8 bases and J by 1 base, with 12 bases between them. The CDR3 runs to 15 residues. Germline V gives CDR1 SNHLY, CDR2 FYNNEI. The clonotype originates from a boy younger than 18 in good health and CMV-seronegative. The source material was PBMCs. The V and J genes are TRBV2 and TRBJ2-6, with unresolved D. CDR3 bases: TGTGCCAGCGAGGTTCGGTCTTCTGGGGCCAACGTCCTGACTTTC. This encodes CASEVRSSGANVLTF.